The clone carrying this T cell receptor beta chain occurred once. Its target is not known. Vbeta (60) and Jbeta (13) primers were used in the PCR. TCRdb's table, derived via immunoSEQ multiplex PCR, lists solely in-frame clones and lacks some. Altogether about 160,000 clones are present, approximately 82% being singletons, with the ten largest covering 7.5% to 9.5%. The data stem from a study of cytomegalovirus exposure and HLA in healthy donors. Study-wide results and caveats: A few V segments could not be told apart, such as TRBV6-2 and TRBV6-3, and were left out.

CDR1 is KGHSH, CDR2 LQKENI, per germline. The CDR3 extends over 13 amino acids. The V end was cut by 0 bases, the J end by 8 bases, with 8 bases between. This chain joins TRBV18 and TRBJ2-1, with a weak D call TRBD1 (5 bases). The sample taken for sequencing was PBMCs. The sequence was obtained from a male donor in good health and CMV-seropositive. CDR3 coding DNA: TGTGCCAGCTCACCACCTTCCAGGGATGAGCAGTTCTTC. Amino acid sequence: CASSPPSRDEQFF.